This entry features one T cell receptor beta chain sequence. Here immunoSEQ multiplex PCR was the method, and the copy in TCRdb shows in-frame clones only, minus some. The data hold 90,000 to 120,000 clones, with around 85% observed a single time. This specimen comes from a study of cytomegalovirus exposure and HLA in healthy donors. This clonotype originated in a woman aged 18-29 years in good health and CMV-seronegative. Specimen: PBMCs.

The CDR3 sequence: CASGGYREKLFF. In DNA form, the CDR3 reads TGTGCCAGCGGAGGTTATCGGGAAAAACTGTTTTTT. The genes are TRBV2 and TRBJ1-4, with no clear D. V was trimmed by 8 bases and J by 8 bases, leaving 12 bases between them. From germline, CDR1 is SNHLY and CDR2 FYNNEI. The CDR3 is 12 amino acids. Complete variable domain (other parts from reference TRBV2 and TRBJ1-4): EPEVTQTPSHQVTQMGQEVILRCVPISNHLYFYWYRQILGQKVEFLVSFYNNEISEKSEIFDDQFSVERPDGSNFTLKIRSTKLEDSAMYFCASGGYREKLFFGSGTQLSVL.